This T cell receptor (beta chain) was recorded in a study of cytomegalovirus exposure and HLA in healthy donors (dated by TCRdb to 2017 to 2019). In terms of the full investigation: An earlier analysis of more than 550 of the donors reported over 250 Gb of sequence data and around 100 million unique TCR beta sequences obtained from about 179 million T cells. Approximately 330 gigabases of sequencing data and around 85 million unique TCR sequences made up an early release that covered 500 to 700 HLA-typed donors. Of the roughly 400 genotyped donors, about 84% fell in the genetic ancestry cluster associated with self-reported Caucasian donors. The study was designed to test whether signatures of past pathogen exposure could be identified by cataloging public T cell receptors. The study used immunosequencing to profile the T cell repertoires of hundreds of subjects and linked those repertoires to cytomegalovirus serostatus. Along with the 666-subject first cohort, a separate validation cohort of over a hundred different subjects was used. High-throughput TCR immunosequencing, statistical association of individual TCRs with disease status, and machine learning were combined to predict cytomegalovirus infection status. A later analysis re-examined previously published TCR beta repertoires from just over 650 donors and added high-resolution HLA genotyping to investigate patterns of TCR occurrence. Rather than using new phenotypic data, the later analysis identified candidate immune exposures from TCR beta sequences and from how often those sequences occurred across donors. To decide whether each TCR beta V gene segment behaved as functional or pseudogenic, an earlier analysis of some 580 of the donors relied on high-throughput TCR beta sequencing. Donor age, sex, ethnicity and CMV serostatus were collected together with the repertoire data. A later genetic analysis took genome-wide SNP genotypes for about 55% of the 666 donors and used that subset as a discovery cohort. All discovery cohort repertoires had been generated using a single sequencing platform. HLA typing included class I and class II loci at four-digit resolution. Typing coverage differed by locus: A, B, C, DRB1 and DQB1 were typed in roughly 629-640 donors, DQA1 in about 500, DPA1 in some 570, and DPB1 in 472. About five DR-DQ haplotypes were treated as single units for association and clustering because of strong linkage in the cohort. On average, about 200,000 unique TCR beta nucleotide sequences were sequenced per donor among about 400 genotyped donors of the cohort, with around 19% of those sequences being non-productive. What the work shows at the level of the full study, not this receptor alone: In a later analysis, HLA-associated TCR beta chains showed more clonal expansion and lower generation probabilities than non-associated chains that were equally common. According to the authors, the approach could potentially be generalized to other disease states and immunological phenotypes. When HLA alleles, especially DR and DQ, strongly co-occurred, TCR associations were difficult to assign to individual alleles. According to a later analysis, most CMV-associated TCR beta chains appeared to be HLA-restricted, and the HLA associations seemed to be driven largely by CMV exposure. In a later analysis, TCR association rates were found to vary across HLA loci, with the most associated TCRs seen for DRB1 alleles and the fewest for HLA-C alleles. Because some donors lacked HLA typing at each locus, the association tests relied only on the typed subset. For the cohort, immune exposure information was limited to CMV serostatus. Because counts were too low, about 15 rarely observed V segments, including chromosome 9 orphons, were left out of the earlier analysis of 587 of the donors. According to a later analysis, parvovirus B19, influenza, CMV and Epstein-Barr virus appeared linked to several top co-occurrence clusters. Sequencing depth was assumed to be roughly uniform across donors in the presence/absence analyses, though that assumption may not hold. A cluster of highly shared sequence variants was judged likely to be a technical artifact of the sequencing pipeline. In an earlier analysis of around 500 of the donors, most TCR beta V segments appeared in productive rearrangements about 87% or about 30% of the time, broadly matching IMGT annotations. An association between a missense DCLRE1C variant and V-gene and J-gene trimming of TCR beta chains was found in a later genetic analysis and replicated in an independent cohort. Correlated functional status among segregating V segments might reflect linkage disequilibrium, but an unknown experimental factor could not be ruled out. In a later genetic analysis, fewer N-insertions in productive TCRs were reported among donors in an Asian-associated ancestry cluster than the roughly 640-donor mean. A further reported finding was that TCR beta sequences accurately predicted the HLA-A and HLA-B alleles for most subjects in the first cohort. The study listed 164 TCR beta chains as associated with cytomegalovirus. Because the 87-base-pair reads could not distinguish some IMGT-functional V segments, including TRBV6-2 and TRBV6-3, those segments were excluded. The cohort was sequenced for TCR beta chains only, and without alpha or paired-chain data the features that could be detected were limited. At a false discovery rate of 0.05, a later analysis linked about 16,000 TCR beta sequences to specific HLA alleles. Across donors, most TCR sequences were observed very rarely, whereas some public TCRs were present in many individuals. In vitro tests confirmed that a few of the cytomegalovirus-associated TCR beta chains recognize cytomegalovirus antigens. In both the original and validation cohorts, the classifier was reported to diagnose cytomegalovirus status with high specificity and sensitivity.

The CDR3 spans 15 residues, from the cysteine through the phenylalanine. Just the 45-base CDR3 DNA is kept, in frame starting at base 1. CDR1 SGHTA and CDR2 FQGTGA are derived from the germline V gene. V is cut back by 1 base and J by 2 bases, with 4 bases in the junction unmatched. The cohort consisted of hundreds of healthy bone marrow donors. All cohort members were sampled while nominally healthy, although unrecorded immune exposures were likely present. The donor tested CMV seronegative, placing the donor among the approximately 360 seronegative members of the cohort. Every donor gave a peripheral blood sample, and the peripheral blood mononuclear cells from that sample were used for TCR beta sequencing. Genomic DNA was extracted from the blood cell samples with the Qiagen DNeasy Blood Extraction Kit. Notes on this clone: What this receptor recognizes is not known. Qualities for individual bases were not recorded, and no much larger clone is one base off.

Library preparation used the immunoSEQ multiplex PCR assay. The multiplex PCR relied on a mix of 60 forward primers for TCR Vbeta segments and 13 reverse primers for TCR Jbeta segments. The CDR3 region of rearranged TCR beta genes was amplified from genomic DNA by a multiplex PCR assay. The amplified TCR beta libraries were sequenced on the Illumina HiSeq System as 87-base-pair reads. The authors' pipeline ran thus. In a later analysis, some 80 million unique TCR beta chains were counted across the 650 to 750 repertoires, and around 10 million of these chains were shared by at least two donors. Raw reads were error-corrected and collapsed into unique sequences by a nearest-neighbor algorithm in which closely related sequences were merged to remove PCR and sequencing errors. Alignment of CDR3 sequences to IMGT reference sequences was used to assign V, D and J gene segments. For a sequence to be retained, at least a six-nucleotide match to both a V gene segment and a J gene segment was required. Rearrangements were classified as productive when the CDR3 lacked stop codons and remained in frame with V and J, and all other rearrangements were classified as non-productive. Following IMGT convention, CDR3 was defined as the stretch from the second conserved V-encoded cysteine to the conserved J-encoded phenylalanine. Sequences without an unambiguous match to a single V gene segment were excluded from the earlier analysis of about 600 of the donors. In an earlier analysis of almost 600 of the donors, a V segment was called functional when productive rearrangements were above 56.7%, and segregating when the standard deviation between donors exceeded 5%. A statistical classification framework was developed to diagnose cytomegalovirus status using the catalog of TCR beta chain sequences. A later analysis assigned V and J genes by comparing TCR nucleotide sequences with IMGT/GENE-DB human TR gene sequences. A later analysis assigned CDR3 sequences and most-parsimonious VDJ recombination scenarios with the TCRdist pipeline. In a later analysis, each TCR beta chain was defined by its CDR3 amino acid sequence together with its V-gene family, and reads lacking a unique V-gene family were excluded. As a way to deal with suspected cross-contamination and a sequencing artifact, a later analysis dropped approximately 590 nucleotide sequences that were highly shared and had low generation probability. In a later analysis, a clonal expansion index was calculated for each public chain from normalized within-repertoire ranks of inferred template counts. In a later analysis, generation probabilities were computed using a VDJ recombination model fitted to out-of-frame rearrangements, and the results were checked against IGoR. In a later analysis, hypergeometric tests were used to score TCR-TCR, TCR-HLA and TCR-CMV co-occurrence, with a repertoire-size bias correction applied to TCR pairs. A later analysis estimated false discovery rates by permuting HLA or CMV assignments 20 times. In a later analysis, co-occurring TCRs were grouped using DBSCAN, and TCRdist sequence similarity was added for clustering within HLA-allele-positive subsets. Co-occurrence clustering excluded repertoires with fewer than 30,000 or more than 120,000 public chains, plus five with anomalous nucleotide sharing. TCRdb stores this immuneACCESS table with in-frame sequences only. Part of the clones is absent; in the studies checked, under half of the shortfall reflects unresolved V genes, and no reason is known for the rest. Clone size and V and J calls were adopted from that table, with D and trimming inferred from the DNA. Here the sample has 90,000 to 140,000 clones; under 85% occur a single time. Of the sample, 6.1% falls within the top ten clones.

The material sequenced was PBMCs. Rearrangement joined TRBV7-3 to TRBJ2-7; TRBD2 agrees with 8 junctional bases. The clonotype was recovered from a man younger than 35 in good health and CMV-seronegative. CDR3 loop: CASSLNGLATYEQYF. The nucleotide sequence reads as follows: TGTGCCAGCAGCTTAAATGGACTAGCAACCTACGAGCAGTACTTC.